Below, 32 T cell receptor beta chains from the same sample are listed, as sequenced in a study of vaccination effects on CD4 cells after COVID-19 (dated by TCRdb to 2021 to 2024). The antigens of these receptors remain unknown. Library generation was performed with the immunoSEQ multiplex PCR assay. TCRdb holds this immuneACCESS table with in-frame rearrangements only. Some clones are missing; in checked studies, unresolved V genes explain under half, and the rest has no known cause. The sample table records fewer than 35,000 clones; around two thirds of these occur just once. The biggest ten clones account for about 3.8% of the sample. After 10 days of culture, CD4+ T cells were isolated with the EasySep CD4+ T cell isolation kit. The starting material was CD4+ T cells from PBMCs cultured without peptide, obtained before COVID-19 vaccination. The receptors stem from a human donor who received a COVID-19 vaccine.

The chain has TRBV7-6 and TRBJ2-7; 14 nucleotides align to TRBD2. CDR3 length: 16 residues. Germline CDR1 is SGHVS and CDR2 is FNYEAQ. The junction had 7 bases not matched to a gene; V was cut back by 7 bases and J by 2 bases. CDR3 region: CASTLGTSGGPYEQYF. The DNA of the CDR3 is TGTGCCAGCACCCTGGGGACTAGCGGGGGCCCCTACGAGCAGTACTTC.

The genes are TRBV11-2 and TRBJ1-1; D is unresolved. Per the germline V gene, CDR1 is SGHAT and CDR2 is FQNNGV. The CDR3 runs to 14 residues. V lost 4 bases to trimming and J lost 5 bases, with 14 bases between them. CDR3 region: CASSSGSRGTEAFF. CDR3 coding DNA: TGTGCCAGCAGCTCCGGCAGCCGAGGGACTGAAGCTTTCTTT. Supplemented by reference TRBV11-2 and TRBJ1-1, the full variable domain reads EAGVAQSPRYKIIEKRQSVAFWCNPISGHATLYWYQQILGQGPKLLIQFQNNGVVDDSQLPKDRFSAERLKGVDSTLKIQPAKLEDSAVYLCASSSGSRGTEAFFGQGTRLTVV.

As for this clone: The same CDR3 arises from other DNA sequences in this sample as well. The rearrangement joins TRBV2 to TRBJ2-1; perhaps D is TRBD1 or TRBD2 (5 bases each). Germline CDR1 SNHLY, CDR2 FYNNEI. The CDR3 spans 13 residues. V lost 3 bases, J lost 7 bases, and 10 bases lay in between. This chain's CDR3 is CASSEEAGNEQFF. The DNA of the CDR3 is TGTGCCAGCAGTGAGGAGGCAGGGAATGAGCAGTTCTTC.

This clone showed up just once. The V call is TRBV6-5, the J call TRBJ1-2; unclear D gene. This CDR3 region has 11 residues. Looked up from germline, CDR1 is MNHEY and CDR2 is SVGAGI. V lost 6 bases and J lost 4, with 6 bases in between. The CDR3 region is CASRLAYGYTF. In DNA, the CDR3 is TGTGCCAGCAGGCTGGCCTATGGCTACACCTTC.

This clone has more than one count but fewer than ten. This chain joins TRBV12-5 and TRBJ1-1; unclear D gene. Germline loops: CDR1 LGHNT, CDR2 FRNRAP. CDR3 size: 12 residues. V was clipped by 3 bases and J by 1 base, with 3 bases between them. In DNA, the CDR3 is TGTGCTAGTGGTTTCGAGAACACTGAAGCTTTCTTT. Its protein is CASGFENTEAFF. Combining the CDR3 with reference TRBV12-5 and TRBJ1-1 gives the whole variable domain DARVTQTPRHKVTEMGQEVTMRCQPILGHNTVFWYRQTMMQGLELLAYFRNRAPLDDSGMPKDRFSAEMPDATLATLKIQPSEPRDSAVYFCASGFENTEAFFGQGTRLTVV.

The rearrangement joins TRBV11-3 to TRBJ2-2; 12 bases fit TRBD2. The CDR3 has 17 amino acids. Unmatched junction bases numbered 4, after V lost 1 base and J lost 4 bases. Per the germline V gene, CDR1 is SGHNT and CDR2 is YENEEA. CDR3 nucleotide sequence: TGTGCCAGCAGCTTAGGATCTAGCGGGAGGGGCACCGGGGAGCTGTTTTTT. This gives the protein CASSLGSSGRGTGELFF.

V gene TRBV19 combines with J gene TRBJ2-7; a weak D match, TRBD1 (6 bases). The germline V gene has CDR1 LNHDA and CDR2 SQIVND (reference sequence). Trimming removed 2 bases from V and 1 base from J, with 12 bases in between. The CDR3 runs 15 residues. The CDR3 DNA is TGTGCCAGTAGTATACAACAGGGAATATCCTACGAGCAGTACTTC. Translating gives CASSIQQGISYEQYF.

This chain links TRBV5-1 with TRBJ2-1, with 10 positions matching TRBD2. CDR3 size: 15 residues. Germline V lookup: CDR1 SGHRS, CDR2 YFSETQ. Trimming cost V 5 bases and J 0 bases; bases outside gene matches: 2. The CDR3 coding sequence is TGCGCCAGCAGAGAGCGGGAGGGCTCCTACAATGAGCAGTTCTTC. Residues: CASREREGSYNEQFF.

CDR3 nucleotide sequence: TGTGCCAGCAGCCCGGGGGGGACCGCCTCTGGAAACACCATATATTTT. Translation gives CASSPGGTASGNTIYF. The chain carries TRBV11-3 and TRBJ1-3; D may be TRBD1 (5 bases). CDR1 is SGHNT and CDR2 is YENEEA in the germline V gene. This CDR3 spans 16 amino acids. Trimming removed 5 bases at V and 0 bases at J, with 14 bases between.

CDR3 sequence reads: CASRTQGVNEQYF. The CDR3 DNA reads TGTGCCAGCAGGACCCAGGGGGTCAACGAGCAGTACTTC. The chain joins TRBV2 to TRBJ2-7; 7 bases match TRBD1. Germline loops: CDR1 SNHLY, CDR2 FYNNEI. There are 13 residues in the CDR3. V lost 6 bases and J lost 5; bases outside the gene matches: 7. Based on the CDR3 plus reference TRBV2 and TRBJ2-7, the full variable domain is EPEVTQTPSHQVTQMGQEVILRCVPISNHLYFYWYRQILGQKVEFLVSFYNNEISEKSEIFDDQFSVERPDGSNFTLKIRSTKLEDSAMYFCASRTQGVNEQYFGPGTRLTVT.

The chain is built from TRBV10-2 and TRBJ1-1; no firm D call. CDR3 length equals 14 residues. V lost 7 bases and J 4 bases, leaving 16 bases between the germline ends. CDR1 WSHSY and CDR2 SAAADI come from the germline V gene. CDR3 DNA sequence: TGCGCCAGCATCGGCCCGATAATAGGCACTGAAGCTTTCTTT. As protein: CASIGPIIGTEAFF.

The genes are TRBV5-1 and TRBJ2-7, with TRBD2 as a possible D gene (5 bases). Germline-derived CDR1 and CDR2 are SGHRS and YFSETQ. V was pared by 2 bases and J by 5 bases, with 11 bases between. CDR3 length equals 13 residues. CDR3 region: CASSFSGFHEQYF. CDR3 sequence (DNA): TGCGCCAGCAGCTTTTCGGGGTTCCACGAGCAGTACTTC.

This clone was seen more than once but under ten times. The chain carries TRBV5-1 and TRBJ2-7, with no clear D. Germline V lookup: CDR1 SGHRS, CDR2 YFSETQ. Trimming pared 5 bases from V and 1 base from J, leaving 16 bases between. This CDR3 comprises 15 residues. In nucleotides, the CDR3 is TGCGCCAGCAGATTTCGGAGTACAGCATCCTACGAGCAGTACTTC. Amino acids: CASRFRSTASYEQYF.

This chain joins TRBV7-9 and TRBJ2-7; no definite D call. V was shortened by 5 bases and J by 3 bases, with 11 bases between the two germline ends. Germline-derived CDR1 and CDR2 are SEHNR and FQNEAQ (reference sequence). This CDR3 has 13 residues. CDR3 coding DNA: TGTGCCAGCAGCCTAGGAGCGAACTACGAGCAGTACTTC. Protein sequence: CASSLGANYEQYF.

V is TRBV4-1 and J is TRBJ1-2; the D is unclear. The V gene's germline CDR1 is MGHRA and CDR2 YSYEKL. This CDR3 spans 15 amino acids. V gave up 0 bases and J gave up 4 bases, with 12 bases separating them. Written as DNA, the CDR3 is TGCGCCAGCAGCCAAGATGGAGGCACCTTCTATGGCTACACCTTC. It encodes CASSQDGGTFYGYTF.

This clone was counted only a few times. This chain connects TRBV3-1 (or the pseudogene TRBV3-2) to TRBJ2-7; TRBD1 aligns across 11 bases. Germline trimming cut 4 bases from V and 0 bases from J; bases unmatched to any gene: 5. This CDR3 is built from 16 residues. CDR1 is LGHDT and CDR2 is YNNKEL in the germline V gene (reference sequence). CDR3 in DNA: TGTGCCAGCAGCCGGGGACAGGGGGTAAGCTCCTACGAGCAGTACTTC. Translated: CASSRGQGVSSYEQYF.

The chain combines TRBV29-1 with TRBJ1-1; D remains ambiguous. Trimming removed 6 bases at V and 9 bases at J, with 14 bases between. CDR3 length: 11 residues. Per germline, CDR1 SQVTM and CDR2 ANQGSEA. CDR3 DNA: TGCAGCGTGTCCAAATCCGGGAAAGCTTTCTTT. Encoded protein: CSVSKSGKAFF.

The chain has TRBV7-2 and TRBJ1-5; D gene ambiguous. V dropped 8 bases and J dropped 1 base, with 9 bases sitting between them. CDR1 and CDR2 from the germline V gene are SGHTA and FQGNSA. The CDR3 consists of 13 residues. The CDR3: CASGETSNQPQHF. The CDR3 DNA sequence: TGTGCCAGCGGGGAGACCAGCAATCAGCCCCAGCATTTT.

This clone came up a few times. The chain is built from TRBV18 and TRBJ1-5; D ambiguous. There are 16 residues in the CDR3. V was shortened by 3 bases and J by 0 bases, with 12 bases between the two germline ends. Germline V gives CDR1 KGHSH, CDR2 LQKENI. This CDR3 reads CASSPPSKHSNQPQHF. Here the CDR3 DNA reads TGTGCCAGCTCACCCCCTTCTAAGCATAGCAATCAGCCCCAGCATTTT.

The CDR3 loop is CASSLQPANYGYTF. CDR3 sequence (DNA): TGTGCCAGCAGTTTACAGCCAGCTAACTATGGCTACACCTTC. The chain links TRBV27 to TRBJ1-2; no definite D call. Looked up from germline, CDR1 is MNHEY and CDR2 is SMNVEV (reference sequence). The CDR3 extends over 14 amino acids. V was trimmed by 2 bases and J by 0 bases, leaving 7 bases between them.

The CDR3, as DNA: TGCGCCAGCAGCCAAGAGGGACAGGGTGCCCAGCCCCAGCATTTT. Its translation: CASSQEGQGAQPQHF. The chain couples TRBV4-1 to TRBJ1-5, with TRBD1 identical over 9 bases. The V and J ends lost 0 bases and 7 bases, in that order; junction bases with no gene match: 4. Germline assignment: CDR1 MGHRA and CDR2 YSYEKL. The CDR3 is 15 amino acids.

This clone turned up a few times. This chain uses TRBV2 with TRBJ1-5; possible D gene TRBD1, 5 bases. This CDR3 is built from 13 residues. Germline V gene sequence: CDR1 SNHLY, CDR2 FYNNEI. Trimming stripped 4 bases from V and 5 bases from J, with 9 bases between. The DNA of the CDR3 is TGTGCCAGCAGTGTGGGGGAGGATCAGCCCCAGCATTTT. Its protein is CASSVGEDQPQHF. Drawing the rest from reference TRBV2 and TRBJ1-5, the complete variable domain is EPEVTQTPSHQVTQMGQEVILRCVPISNHLYFYWYRQILGQKVEFLVSFYNNEISEKSEIFDDQFSVERPDGSNFTLKIRSTKLEDSAMYFCASSVGEDQPQHFGDGTRLSIL.

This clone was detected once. CDR3 sequence reads: CASKDPGTGRKLFF. CDR3 sequence (DNA): TGTGCCAGCAAAGACCCGGGGACAGGGAGAAAACTGTTTTTT. This chain connects TRBV7-9 to TRBJ1-4; TRBD1 aligns across 9 bases. J lost 10 bases, V lost 7 bases, and 10 bases had no gene match. The CDR3 totals 14 residues. From germline, CDR1 is SEHNR and CDR2 FQNEAQ (reference sequence).

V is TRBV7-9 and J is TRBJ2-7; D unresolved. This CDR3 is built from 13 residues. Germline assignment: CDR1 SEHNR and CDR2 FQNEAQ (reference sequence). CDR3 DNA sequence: TGTGCGGTGGGCTCCGAAGTGGCCTACGAGCAGTACTTC. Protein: CAVGSEVAYEQYF.

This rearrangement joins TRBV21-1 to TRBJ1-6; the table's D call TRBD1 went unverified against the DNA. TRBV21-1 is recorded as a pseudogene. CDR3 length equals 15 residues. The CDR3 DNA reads TGTGCCAGCAGCGTCCAGGGCGCCAGGAATTCACCCCTCCACTTT. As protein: CASSVQGARNSPLHF.

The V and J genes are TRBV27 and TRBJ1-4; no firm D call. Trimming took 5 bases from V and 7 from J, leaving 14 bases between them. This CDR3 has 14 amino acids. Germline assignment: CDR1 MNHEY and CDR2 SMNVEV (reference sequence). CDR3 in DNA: TGTGCCAGCAGTCCGGGCGGTACGGGTGAAAAACTGTTTTTT. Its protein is CASSPGGTGEKLFF.

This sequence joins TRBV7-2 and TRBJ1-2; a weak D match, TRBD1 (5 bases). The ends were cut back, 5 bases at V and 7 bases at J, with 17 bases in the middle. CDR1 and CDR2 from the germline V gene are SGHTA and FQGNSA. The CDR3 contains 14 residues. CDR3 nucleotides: TGTGCCAGCAGCCCTTCCGCCGGGGCTGGTGGCTACACCTTC. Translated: CASSPSAGAGGYTF.

In nucleotides, the CDR3 is TGTGCCAGCAGTGATAGGCAGAGCGCCACCGGGGAGCTGTTTTTT. It encodes CASSDRQSATGELFF. The chain joins TRBV6-1 to TRBJ2-2, with D hard to call. The CDR3 covers 15 residues. Germline V gene sequence: CDR1 MNHNS, CDR2 SASEGT. V shed 3 bases and J shed 4 bases, with 12 bases lying between them.

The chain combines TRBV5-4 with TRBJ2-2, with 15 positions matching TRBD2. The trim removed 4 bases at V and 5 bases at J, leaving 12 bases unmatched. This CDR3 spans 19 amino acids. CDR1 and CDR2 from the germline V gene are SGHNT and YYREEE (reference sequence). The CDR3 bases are TGTGCCAGCAGCAAAGAGGGACTAGCGGGGGGAAGGAATACCGGGGAGCTGTTTTTT. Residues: CASSKEGLAGGRNTGELFF.

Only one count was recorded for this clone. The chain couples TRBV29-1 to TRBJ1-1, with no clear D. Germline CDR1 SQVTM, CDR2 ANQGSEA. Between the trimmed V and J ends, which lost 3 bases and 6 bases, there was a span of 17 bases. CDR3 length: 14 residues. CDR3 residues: CSVDNQRPIPEAFF. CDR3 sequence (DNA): TGCAGCGTTGATAATCAACGGCCGATTCCTGAAGCTTTCTTT.

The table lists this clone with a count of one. CDR3 sequence (DNA): TGTGCCAGCAGCTTTAGCGGGGGGACAGATACGCAGTATTTT. Residues: CASSFSGGTDTQYF. The chain joins TRBV3-1 (or the pseudogene TRBV3-2) to TRBJ2-3, with TRBD2 identical over 10 bases. CDR3 length: 14 amino acids. The V gene end was trimmed by 5 bases and the J gene end by 3 bases; junction bases not matched to a gene: 2. Germline V CDR1 and CDR2: LGHDT, YNNKEL (reference sequence).

This CDR3 is CATKGPNEGGYTF. CDR3 coding DNA: TGTGCCACCAAGGGACCTAACGAGGGGGGCTACACCTTC. The rearrangement joins TRBV24-1 to TRBJ1-2; maybe TRBD1 (5 bases). The germline V gene has CDR1 KGHDR and CDR2 SFDVKD. CDR3 length equals 13 residues. V was trimmed by 8 bases and J by 8 bases, leaving 17 bases between them.